This is a list of T cell receptor beta chains from one sample in a study of T cell responses to AZD1222 COVID-19 vaccine. Data came from immunoSEQ multiplex PCR; TCRdb stores just in-frame clones and leaves some out. The sample shows around 150,000 clones, approximately 91% of them seen only once. Here the sequenced sample was peripheral blood, taken on day 0 of AZD1222 vaccination. The receptors stem from an adult in good health. The CDR3 runs from the conserved cysteine through the conserved F or W.

CDR3 length | J gene | V gene | CDR3 protein
12 | TRBJ1-2 | TRBV28 | CASSLADHGYTF
13 | TRBJ2-2 | TRBV28 | CASSPGSGRELFF
13 | TRBJ2-7 | TRBV18 | CASSPPSGYEQYF
16 | TRBJ1-3 | TRBV7-9 | CASSPWEPRAGNTIYF
18 | TRBJ1-2 | TRBV28 | CASSLIGVRAGGFYGYTF
12 | TRBJ2-7 | TRBV18 | CASSPDSYEQYF
17 | TRBJ1-1 | TRBV6-2/TRBV6-3 | CASSVLRQGRGYTEAFF
16 | TRBJ2-7 | TRBV5-1 | CASSLGLSGRGYEQYF
17 | TRBJ1-2 | TRBV24-1 | CATSYPDGDSLNYGYTF
14 | TRBJ1-1 | TRBV27 | CASSLSSERTEAFF
15 | TRBJ2-5 | TRBV3-1/TRBV3-2 | CASSLSLTSGETQYF
17 | TRBJ1-5 | TRBV7-2 | CASSPYPNRVGGQPQHF
15 | TRBJ1-6 | TRBV27 | CASSLFGQGYSPLHF
13 | TRBJ1-1 | TRBV28 | CASSLPGNTEAFF
14 | TRBJ2-1 | TRBV5-1 | CASSAGGMGNEQFF
16 | TRBJ2-5 | TRBV6-5 | CASSYGGGRGSETQYF
14 | TRBJ1-5 | TRBV7-2 | CASSLLSRNQPQHF
14 | TRBJ1-2 | TRBV27 | CAVKTGTNHYGYTF
19 | TRBJ1-5 | TRBV10-1 | CASSDPREGRVCSNQPQHF
12 | TRBJ1-5 | TRBV12-3/TRBV12-4 | CASSPQGQPQHF
16 | TRBJ2-7 | TRBV6-4 | CASSARDGTLNYEQYF
16 | TRBJ1-5 | TRBV19 | CASSMGQLYSNQPQHF
13 | TRBJ2-1 | TRBV12-3/TRBV12-4 | CASSLAGGIEQFF
15 | TRBJ1-1 | TRBV5-1 | CASSYGQGASTEAFF
15 | TRBJ2-7 | TRBV4-1 | CASSQVGPKVYEQYF
15 | TRBJ2-1 | TRBV6-2/TRBV6-3 | CASSYSEFADNEQFF
14 | TRBJ1-1 | TRBV5-1 | CASRSQVANTEAFF
14 | TRBJ2-5 | TRBV6-6 | CASRTGQGGETQYF
13 | TRBJ2-7 | TRBV29-1 | CSVGRTGGYEQYF
12 | TRBJ1-1 | TRBV5-1 | CASSSLRSQAFF
17 | TRBJ2-7 | TRBV11-2 | CASSRRVDRGSSYEQYF
13 | TRBJ1-5 | TRBV19 | CASSGTTDQPQHF
13 | TRBJ2-5 | TRBV5-1 | CASKGAPRETQYF
12 | TRBJ1-1 | TRBV29-1 | CSGRQGGTEAFF
15 | TRBJ1-4 | TRBV7-6 | CASSPTGTANEKLFF
11 | TRBJ2-2 | TRBV19 | CASNSPGELFF